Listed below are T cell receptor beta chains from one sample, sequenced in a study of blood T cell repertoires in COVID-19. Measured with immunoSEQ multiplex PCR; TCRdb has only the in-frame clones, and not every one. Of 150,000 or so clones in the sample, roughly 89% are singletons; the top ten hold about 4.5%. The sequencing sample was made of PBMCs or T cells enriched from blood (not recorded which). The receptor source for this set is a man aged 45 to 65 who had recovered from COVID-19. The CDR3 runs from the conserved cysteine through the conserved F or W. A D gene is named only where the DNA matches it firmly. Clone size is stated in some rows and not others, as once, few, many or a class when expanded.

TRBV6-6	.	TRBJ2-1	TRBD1	CASSYSSGTGHDEQFF	TGTGCCAGCAGTTACTCGAGTGGGACAGGGCACGATGAGCAGTTCTTC
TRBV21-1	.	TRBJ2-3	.	CASSKRGGTDTQYF	TGTGCCAGCAGCAAACGGGGGGGCACAGATACGCAGTATTTT
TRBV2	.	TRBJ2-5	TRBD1	CASSEQGATGETQYF	TGTGCCAGCAGCGAACAGGGGGCGACGGGGGAGACCCAGTACTTC
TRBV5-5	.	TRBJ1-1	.	CASSLLETEAFF	TGTGCCAGCAGCTTGTTGGAGACTGAAGCTTTCTTT
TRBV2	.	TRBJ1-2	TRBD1	CASIGTGGGSLYGYTF	TGTGCCAGCATCGGGACAGGGGGCGGGTCACTCTATGGCTACACCTTC
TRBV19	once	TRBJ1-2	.	CASSIQGKIDYGYTF	TGTGCCAGTAGTATCCAGGGGAAAATCGATTATGGCTACACCTTC
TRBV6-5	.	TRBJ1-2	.	CASRPRGSDYGYTF	TGTGCCAGCAGACCAAGGGGGTCGGACTATGGCTACACCTTC
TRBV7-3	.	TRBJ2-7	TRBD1	CASSPLSGTGQYEQYF	TGTGCCAGCAGCCCCCTTTCCGGGACAGGTCAATACGAGCAGTACTTC
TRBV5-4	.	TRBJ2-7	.	CASSLPGPTSEQYF	TGTGCCAGCAGCTTGCCTGGGCCGACTAGCGAGCAGTACTTC
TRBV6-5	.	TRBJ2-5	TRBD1	CASSSGQVGTQYF	TGTGCCAGCAGTTCTGGACAGGTCGGGACCCAGTACTTC
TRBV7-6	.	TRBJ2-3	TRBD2	CASSFRLAGGGDTQYF	TGTGCCAGCAGCTTCCGACTAGCGGGAGGGGGAGATACGCAGTATTTT
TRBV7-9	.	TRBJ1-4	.	CASSIDSQKLFF	TGTGCCAGCAGTATAGACAGCCAAAAACTGTTTTTT
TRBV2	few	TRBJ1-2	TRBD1	CASRETGPYGYTF	TGTGCCAGCAGGGAGACAGGGCCCTATGGCTACACCTTC
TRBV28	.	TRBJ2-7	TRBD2	CASSSERSGSSAYEQYF	TGTGCCAGCAGTTCGGAACGTAGCGGGAGTTCGGCCTACGAGCAGTACTTC
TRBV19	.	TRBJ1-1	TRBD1	CASTPDRGLSEAFF	TGTGCCAGTACCCCAGACAGGGGTTTGAGTGAAGCTTTCTTT
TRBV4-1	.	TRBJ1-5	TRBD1	CASSQVQQGAKQPQHF	TGCGCCAGCAGCCAAGTGCAACAGGGGGCGAAACAGCCCCAGCATTTT
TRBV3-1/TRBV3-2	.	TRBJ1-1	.	CASSLRGKREAFF	TGTGCCAGCAGCCTGCGGGGAAAACGTGAAGCTTTCTTT
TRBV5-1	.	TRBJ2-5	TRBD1	CASSSGQFQETQYF	TGCGCCAGCAGCTCGGGACAGTTCCAAGAGACCCAGTACTTC
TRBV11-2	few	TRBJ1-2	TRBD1	CASSLGQGGLFGYTF	TGTGCCAGCAGCTTAGGACAGGGGGGACTCTTTGGCTACACCTTC
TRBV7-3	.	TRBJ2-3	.	CASSLREAGPTDTQYF	TGTGCCAGCAGCTTAAGGGAGGCGGGGCCCACAGATACGCAGTATTTT
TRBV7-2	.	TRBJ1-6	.	CASSSTVGFDSPLHF	TGTGCCAGCAGCTCGACAGTCGGCTTCGATTCACCCCTCCACTTT
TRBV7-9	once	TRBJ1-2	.	CASSEASPYGYTF	TGTGCCAGCAGCGAAGCGAGCCCCTATGGCTACACCTTC
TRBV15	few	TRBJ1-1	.	CATSRNQGGTEAFF	TGTGCCACCAGCAGAAATCAGGGTGGGACTGAAGCTTTCTTT
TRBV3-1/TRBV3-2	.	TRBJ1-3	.	CASSQDFTGRSGNTIYF	TGTGCCAGCAGCCAAGATTTTACAGGGCGTTCTGGAAACACCATATATTTT
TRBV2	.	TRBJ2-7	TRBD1	CASGDRGREQYF	TGTGCCAGCGGGGACAGGGGGCGCGAGCAGTACTTC
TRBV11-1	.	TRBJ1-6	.	CASSLDRGSPLHF	TGTGCCAGCAGCTTAGACCGGGGGTCACCCCTCCACTTT
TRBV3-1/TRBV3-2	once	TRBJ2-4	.	CASRPSGTSNIQYF	TGTGCCAGCAGACCTTCAGGGACATCGAACATTCAGTACTTC
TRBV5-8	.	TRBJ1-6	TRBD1	CASSSLQNRGSNSPLHF	TGTGCCAGCAGCTCGCTACAAAACAGGGGATCCAATTCACCCCTCCACTTT
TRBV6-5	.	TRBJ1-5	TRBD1	CASSTTGYGNQPQHF	TGTGCCAGCAGTACGACAGGGTACGGCAATCAGCCCCAGCATTTT
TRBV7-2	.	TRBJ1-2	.	CASSLNSLPNYGYTF	TGTGCCAGCAGCTTAAACAGCTTACCTAACTATGGCTACACCTTC
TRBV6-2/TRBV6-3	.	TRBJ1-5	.	CASSYSGALSNQPQHF	TGTGCCAGCAGTTACTCGGGGGCCCTAAGCAATCAGCCCCAGCATTTT
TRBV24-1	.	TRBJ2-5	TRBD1	CATSGSGTAQETQYF	TGTGCCACCAGTGGCTCCGGGACAGCACAAGAGACCCAGTACTTC
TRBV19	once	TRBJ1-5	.	CASSNRERGPQHF	TGTGCCAGTAGTAACAGGGAACGGGGGCCCCAGCATTTT
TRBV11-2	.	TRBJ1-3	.	CASSPQATGNTIYF	TGTGCCAGCTCCCCGCAGGCAACTGGAAACACCATATATTTT
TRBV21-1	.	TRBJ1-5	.	CASSKRDRGTMQNQPQHF	TGTGCCAGCAGCAAAAGGGACAGGGGCACGATGCAGAATCAGCCCCAGCATTTT
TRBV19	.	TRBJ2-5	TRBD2	CASSGRLAGGETQYF	TGTGCCAGTAGCGGCCGGCTAGCGGGAGGAGAGACCCAGTACTTC
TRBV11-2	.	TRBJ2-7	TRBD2	CASSFSGIEDEQYF	TGTGCCAGCAGCTTTAGCGGGATCGAAGACGAGCAGTACTTC
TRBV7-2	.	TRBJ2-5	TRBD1	CASSFQTGTGETQYF	TGTGCCAGCAGCTTCCAAACCGGGACAGGGGAGACCCAGTACTTC
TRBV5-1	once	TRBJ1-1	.	CASSPLQTPGTEAFF	TGCGCCAGCAGCCCCCTCCAGACCCCAGGGACTGAAGCTTTCTTT
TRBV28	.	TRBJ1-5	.	CASSLFSGGNQPQHF	TGTGCCAGCAGTTTATTTTCAGGGGGCAATCAGCCCCAGCATTTT
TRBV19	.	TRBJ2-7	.	CASSIGQTSYEQYF	TGTGCCAGTAGTATAGGACAGACTAGCTACGAGCAGTACTTC
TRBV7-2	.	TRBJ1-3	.	CASSLYARGRGSGNTIYF	TGTGCCAGCAGCTTATACGCCAGGGGAAGGGGCTCTGGAAACACCATATATTTT